This T cell receptor (beta chain) is from a study of shared clonotypes between healthy human individuals. Study details: A donor's plate count was three for CD4 naive and three for CD4 memory; CD8 naive had two and CD8 memory one.

General observations from the study: Larger richness was generally estimated for naive than memory subsets. Sorted-subset sequencing, rarefaction showed, was incomplete despite large depth. In this cohort, only blood was sampled, and tissue repertoires likely differ.

Of note for this clone: Its antigen is as yet unknown.

Naive CD8 cells were CD45RO-negative, positively selected for CCR7, excluding terminally differentiated effector memory CD45RA+ cells. The CDR3 length is 15 residues. V lost 1 base and J 4 bases, leaving 13 bases between the germline ends. Germline CDR1 is MGHRA and CDR2 is YSYEKL. Sequencing was performed with immunoSEQ multiplex PCR; in TCRdb, only in-frame clones are kept and a portion is missing. Of about 600,000 clones in the sample, 98% were seen once. The clonotype comes from a man younger than 40 in good health. Sequencing was performed on naive CD8+ T cells sorted from blood. The chain recombines TRBV4-1 with TRBJ1-1; D is uncertain. CDR3 sequence (DNA): TGCGCCAGCAGCCAAGCGGACTTGGGCTTCACTGAAGCTTTCTTT. Its translation is CASSQADLGFTEAFF.